The entry that follows covers one T cell receptor beta chain sequence. This CDR3 is 14 amino acids long. Germline values: CDR1 MGHRA, CDR2 YSYEKL. The V end lost 0 bases, the J end lost 6 bases, and 11 bases lay between the germline ends. In the source study's methods: Amplification of reference gene primers was used by the study to estimate nucleated cell counts. The method was immunoSEQ multiplex PCR; TCRdb's version includes in-frame clones alone and lacks a portion of them. D and trimming come from the DNA, and the V and J calls and clone size come from that table. The sample has about 170,000 clones; approximately 92% are singletons. The sample originates from a study of blood T cell repertoires in COVID-19. Turning to the study itself: COVID-19 samples from acute and convalescent phases originated in the United States, Italy and Spain. In each case, the material was cDNA or gDNA derived from T cells, B-cell-depleted T cells, or PBMCs.

Source material: peripheral blood. The sequence was collected from a woman between 50 and 59 years old with acute or convalescent COVID-19. The chain is built from TRBV4-1 and TRBJ1-2; no reliable D call. CDR3 bases: TGCGCCAGCAGCCAAGATGCCGGGGTCGATGGCTACACCTTC. Encoded protein: CASSQDAGVDGYTF.